The clone carrying this T cell receptor beta chain occurred many times. No antigen is known for it. One end of the junction is discordant with germline, which a read error may explain. These data are taken from a study of shared clonotypes between healthy human individuals. For the study at large: Per donor, three plates held CD4 naive cells, three held CD4 memory, two held CD8 naive and one held CD8 memory. Study conclusions and caveats: Naive subsets, compared against memory subsets, generally had larger estimated richness values.

Genomic DNA of each subset was evenly split across several immunoSEQ plates. The table came from immunoSEQ multiplex PCR; TCRdb's copy has only in-frame clones and leaves some out. Found here are about 700,000 clones, less than 85% of them singletons; the top ten hold over 1.5%. Germline CDR1 reads MDHEN; CDR2 reads SYDVKM. There are 17 residues in the CDR3. The sequencing sample was made of memory CD4+ T cells sorted from blood. The sample's subset: CD45RA-negative fraction. The chain couples TRBV28 to TRBJ1-5; 10 bases are a match to TRBD1. This clonotype was sampled from a woman younger than 45 in good health. The CDR3 region has the DNA TGTGCCAGCAGTCTATGGGACAGGGGATATAGCAATCAGCCCCAGCATTTT. Translated, it gives CASSLWDRGYSNQPQHF.